This T cell receptor beta chain was obtained from a study of cytomegalovirus exposure and HLA in healthy donors. For the study at large: Findings of an earlier analysis included over 95 million unique TCR beta sequences from 200 million or so T cells.

Details on this clone: Its cognate antigen is unknown.

The study, taken as a whole, reports: HLA alleles showed associations with some 17,000 TCR beta sequences in a later analysis, at a 0.05 false discovery rate.

PCR was performed using 60 Vbeta and 13 Jbeta primers. Assay: immunoSEQ multiplex PCR; the TCRdb copy retains only in-frame clones and omits some. This table holds hundreds of thousands of clones, around 76% found once. The clonotype was recovered from a man aged 35 to 55 in good health and CMV-seropositive. The sample comprised PBMCs.

CDR3 protein: CASSVGGSAGELFF. In DNA, the CDR3 is TGTGCCAGCAGCGTGGGAGGGAGTGCCGGGGAGCTGTTTTTT. This chain joins TRBV9 and TRBJ2-2; TRBD2 matches 7 bases. This CDR3 region has 14 residues. CDR1 SGDLS and CDR2 YYNGEE come from the germline V gene. The V gene end was trimmed by 2 bases and the J gene end by 6 bases; junction bases not matched to a gene: 4. Full variable domain (missing parts from reference TRBV9 and TRBJ2-2): DSGVTQTPKHLITATGQRVTLRCSPRSGDLSVYWYQQSLDQGLQFLIQYYNGEERAKGNILERFSAQQFPDLHSELNLSSLELGDSALYFCASSVGGSAGELFFGEGSRLTVL.